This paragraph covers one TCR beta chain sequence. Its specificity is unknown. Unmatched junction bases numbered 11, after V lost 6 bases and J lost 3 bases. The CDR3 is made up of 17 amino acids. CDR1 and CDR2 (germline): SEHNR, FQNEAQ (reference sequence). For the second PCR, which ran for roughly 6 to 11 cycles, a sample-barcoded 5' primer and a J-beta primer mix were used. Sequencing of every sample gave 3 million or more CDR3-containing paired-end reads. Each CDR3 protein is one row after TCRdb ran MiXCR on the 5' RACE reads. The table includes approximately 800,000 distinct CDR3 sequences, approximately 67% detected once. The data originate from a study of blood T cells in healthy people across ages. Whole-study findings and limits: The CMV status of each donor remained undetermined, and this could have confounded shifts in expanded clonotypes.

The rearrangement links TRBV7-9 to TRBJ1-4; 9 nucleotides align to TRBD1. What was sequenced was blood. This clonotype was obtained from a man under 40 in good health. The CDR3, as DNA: TGTGCCAGCAGTTACAGGGGGCGCGGAGGGGCTAATGAAAAACTGTTTTTT. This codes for CASSYRGRGGANEKLFF.